This entry features one T cell receptor (beta chain) sequence. The data originate from a study of cytomegalovirus exposure and HLA in healthy donors. The V end lost 3 bases, the J end lost 9 bases, and 9 bases lay between the germline ends. The CDR3 is 12 amino acids. The germline CDR1 and CDR2 sequences are SEHNR and FQNEAQ (reference sequence). 13 Jbeta primers and 60 Vbeta primers were used for the PCR. The protocol was immunoSEQ multiplex PCR, while the TCRdb copy is restricted to in-frame clones and leaves out a portion. This sample has some 130,000 clones, with 80% found just once. The sequence was obtained from a young man in good health. The V and J genes are TRBV7-9 and TRBJ1-5; D ambiguous. The sample was PBMCs. DNA of the CDR3: TGTGCCAGCAGCTTCATGGAGGGGCCCCAGCATTTT. Protein: CASSFMEGPQHF.